What follows describes a single T cell receptor (beta chain). How the authors handled the data: Amplification from reference gene primers served as the basis for estimated nucleated cell counts. Measured with immunoSEQ multiplex PCR; TCRdb has only the in-frame clones, and not every one. V, J and clone size were drawn from that table, and D and trimming were deduced from the DNA. The sample carries fewer than 150,000 clones, about 89% recorded once. The junction had 3 bases not matched to a gene; V was cut back by 1 base and J by 2 bases. The CDR3 is 16 residues long. CDR1 LNHNV and CDR2 YYDKDF come from the germline V gene (reference sequence). These data are taken from a study of blood T cell repertoires in COVID-19.

This rearrangement joins TRBV15 to TRBJ1-1, with 11 bases aligning to TRBD1. Input material: peripheral blood. The TCR sequence derives from a woman between 65 and 79 years old with acute or convalescent COVID-19. CDR3 amino acids: CATSRGWTGGNTEAFF. DNA for the CDR3: TGTGCCACCAGCAGAGGATGGACAGGGGGCAACACTGAAGCTTTCTTT.